This T cell receptor beta chain stems from a study of cytomegalovirus exposure and HLA in healthy donors. V gave up 2 bases and J gave up 0 bases; unmatched junction bases: 8. Germline V gene data show CDR1 as SNHLY and CDR2 as FYNNEI. The length of the CDR3 is 18 residues. The study ran its PCR with 60 Vbeta and 13 Jbeta primers. The assay was immunoSEQ multiplex PCR, and TCRdb's table has in-frame clones only and misses some. The repertoire holds fewer than 140,000 clones, with roughly 82% as singletons. Regarding this clone: Its antigen is undetermined.

Broader study findings: Available immune exposure information was restricted to CMV serostatus only.

This receptor was obtained from a woman aged 45-65 years in good health and CMV-seropositive. The specimen was PBMCs. The chain couples TRBV2 to TRBJ1-5; TRBD1 matches 9 bases. CDR3 loop: CASSERGTGTNSNQPQHF. CDR3 DNA sequence: TGTGCCAGCAGTGAAAGGGGGACAGGGACGAATAGCAATCAGCCCCAGCATTTT. The variable domain in full, with the rest retrieved from reference TRBV2 and TRBJ1-5, is EPEVTQTPSHQVTQMGQEVILRCVPISNHLYFYWYRQILGQKVEFLVSFYNNEISEKSEIFDDQFSVERPDGSNFTLKIRSTKLEDSAMYFCASSERGTGTNSNQPQHFGDGTRLSIL.